The clone carrying this TCR beta chain was detected ten times or more. Its cognate antigen is unknown. Regarding time point: newly diagnosed GD, antithyroid drugs for less than 3 months. Preparation of the TCR library used RNA extracted from PBMCs. To make TCR beta libraries, researchers used iRepertoire HTBI primers and Arm-PCR of CDR3 regions. TCRdb called the multiplex PCR reads again in MiXCR, with one record for every CDR3 protein. The top ten hold more than 10% of the sample, which has approximately 490,000 distinct CDR3 sequences, 16% seen once. The data are from a study of regulatory T cells in long-lasting Graves disease. V lost 0 bases and J 5 bases, leaving 11 bases between the germline ends. Germline V gives CDR1 MNHEY, CDR2 SVGEGT. The CDR3 extends over 14 amino acids. Study results and limitations: Persistent disease favored TRBV28, TRBJ1-2 and TRBJ2-5. The study found lower TCR diversity in persistent Graves' patients than in newly diagnosed ones.

This same sample was also taken into another study, of T cells in Graves' hyperthyroidism and ophthalmopathy. Per that study: Researchers defined stable Graves' hyperthyroidism as no ophthalmopathy progression within 18 months.

The chain uses TRBV6-2 or TRBV6-3 and TRBJ2-7; no clear D gene. The receptor comes from a man aged 40-55 years with Graves disease. The sample in question was peripheral blood mononuclear cells (PBMCs), obtained at new diagnosis, from a patient treated with antithyroid drugs. CDR3 protein: CASSYSLVSDEQYF. The CDR3 coding sequence is TGTGCCAGCAGTTACTCACTTGTGAGTGACGAGCAGTACTTC.